This T cell receptor (beta chain) was documented in a study of response to subunit inactivated influenza vaccine. Study-wide results and limits: Only a handful of new T cells, the authors suggested, are recruited with each seasonal influenza vaccination.

V dropped 5 bases and J dropped 1 base, with 6 bases sitting between them. The CDR3 totals 13 residues. Germline loops: CDR1 LNHNV, CDR2 YYDKDF (reference sequence). Note on this clonotype: Its antigen is as yet unknown.

One entry per CDR3 protein, called by TCRdb with MiXCR from the RT-PCR reads. The table records roughly 700,000 distinct CDR3 sequences, roughly 14% of them present only once. This chain uses TRBV15 with TRBJ1-5; D is uncertain. The clonotype was recovered from a man aged 45-65 years who received an inactivated influenza vaccine. This material consisted of PBMCs from blood, taken 14 days before vaccination. The CDR3 protein is CATSLGSNQPQHF. The DNA for the CDR3 is TGTGCCACCAGCTTGGGGAGCAATCAGCCCCAGCATTTT.